This entry lists 13 T cell receptor beta chains sequenced from one sample in a study of T cells in Graves' hyperthyroidism and ophthalmopathy. Researchers amplified the TCR beta CDR3 regions from RNA transcripts. An initial round of RT-PCR targeting the TCR CDR3 relied on the HTBI primer set. TCRdb redid the calling of the multiplex PCR reads with MiXCR, one entry per CDR3 protein. The data show 20,000 to 30,000 distinct CDR3 sequences, approximately 46% seen once. Source material: blood. The receptors shown here come from a woman in her twenties or thirties with Graves' hyperthyroidism.

This clonotype was detected many times. This chain joins TRBV28 and TRBJ2-7; D is unresolved. The V gene's germline CDR1 is MDHEN and CDR2 SYDVKM. CDR3 length equals 13 residues. The V gene lost 2 bases and the J gene lost 3 bases, with 8 bases spanning the gap. CDR3: CASSLKAYYEQYF. CDR3 DNA: TGTGCCAGCAGTTTAAAGGCCTACTACGAGCAGTACTTC.

This clonotype was counted at least ten times. The V gene is TRBV30, the J gene TRBJ1-5, with D tentatively TRBD1 (5 bases). Germline CDR1 and CDR2: GTSNPN and SVGIG (reference sequence). The CDR3 is 14 amino acids. V was pared by 2 bases and J by 3 bases, with 11 bases between. CDR3 DNA sequence: TGTGCCTGGAGTTCCGGGACGAACAATCAGCCCCAGCATTTT. This gives the protein CAWSSGTNNQPQHF.

In its sample, this clonotype is medium-sized. The genes are TRBV20-1 and TRBJ2-7, with D tentatively TRBD1 or TRBD2 (5 bases each). Trimming removed 3 bases at V and 3 bases at J, with 12 bases between. This CDR3 contains 13 residues. From germline, CDR1 is DFQATT and CDR2 SNEGSKA (reference sequence). Written as DNA, the CDR3 is TGCAGTGCTAGCGGGGCGTCAGGCTACGAGCAGTACTTC. Translated, it gives CSASGASGYEQYF.

The chain combines TRBV7-8 with TRBJ2-1, with 7 bases that match TRBD2. Germline loops: CDR1 SGHVS, CDR2 FQNEAQ. This CDR3 comprises 13 residues. Losses at the gene ends were 5 bases for V and 9 bases for J; bases not matched to a gene: 7. CDR3 DNA sequence: TGTGCCAGCAGCATCCGACTAGCTCTTGAGCAGTTCTTC. This sequence encodes CASSIRLALEQFF.

This CDR3 reads CASSEDRGSSPLHF. The CDR3 bases are TGTGCCAGCAGCGAGGACAGGGGAAGTTCACCCCTCCACTTT. The rearrangement links TRBV5-6 to TRBJ1-6; TRBD1 agrees at 9 bases. The junction had 5 bases not matched to a gene; V was cut back by 4 bases and J by 9 bases. This CDR3 contains 14 residues. Germline V lookup: CDR1 SGHDT, CDR2 YYEEEE.

The genes are TRBV11-2 and TRBJ2-5; perhaps TRBD2 as D (6 bases). The germline V gene encodes CDR1 SGHAT and CDR2 FQNNGV. The V end was cut by 5 bases, the J end by 7 bases, with 23 bases between. The CDR3 runs to 16 residues. CDR3: CASSVTSGTAMGTQYF. The CDR3 DNA reads as TGTGCCAGCAGCGTCACTTCCGGGACTGCTATGGGGACCCAGTACTTC.

Notes on this clonotype: One end of the junction does not line up with germline, which may come from a read error. This chain connects TRBV18 to TRBJ2-5; D ambiguous. This CDR3 has 12 residues. CDR1 and CDR2 from the germline V gene are KGHSH and LQKENI. The CDR3 region has the DNA TGTGCCGGCTCACTTTCACAAGAGACCCAGTACTTC. It yields the protein CAGSLSQETQYF.

This clonotype was observed many times. This chain joins TRBV27 and TRBJ1-1; D is ambiguous. The V end lost 2 bases, the J end lost 4 bases, and 8 bases lay between the germline ends. The germline CDR1 and CDR2 sequences are MNHEY and SMNVEV (reference sequence). The CDR3 has 13 amino acids. CDR3 DNA sequence: TGTGCCAGCAGTTTACGGGGAAGCACTGAAGCTTTCTTT. Translation: CASSLRGSTEAFF.

Note on this clonotype: At one end, the junction sequence differs from germline, possibly due to a read error. The chain has TRBV12-3 or TRBV12-4 and TRBJ2-7; 8 bases are shared with TRBD2. CDR3 length: 13 amino acids. The CDR3 DNA reads as TGTGCCAGCCAACCCGGGACTAGAGGGGAGCAGTGCTTC. Encoded protein: CASQPGTRGEQCF.

This clonotype was counted once. The junction differs from germline at one of its ends, possibly a read error. The J gene is TRBJ2-1, the V gene TRBV12-3 or TRBV12-4; TRBD2 is a possible D gene (5 bases). This CDR3 is 13 amino acids long. The CDR3 DNA sequence: TGTGCCAGCAGTTTGGACTCCTACAATGAGCAGTGCTTC. It yields the protein CASSLDSYNEQCF.

Sample share makes this clonotype medium-sized. The rearrangement links TRBV2 to TRBJ2-5, with D possibly TRBD1 on 7 matching bases. The CDR3 consists of 14 residues. The germline CDR1 and CDR2 sequences are SNHLY and FYNNEI. V was shortened by 6 bases and J by 2 bases, with 13 bases between the two germline ends. CDR3 in amino acids: CASRGRGRQETQYF. DNA of the CDR3: TGTGCCAGCAGAGGCAGGGGGAGGCAAGAGACCCAGTACTTC. Full variable domain (missing parts from reference TRBV2 and TRBJ2-5): EPEVTQTPSHQVTQMGQEVILRCVPISNHLYFYWYRQILGQKVEFLVSFYNNEISEKSEIFDDQFSVERPDGSNFTLKIRSTKLEDSAMYFCASRGRGRQETQYFGPGTRLLVL.

This clonotype is medium-sized by share. J is TRBJ1-5 and V is TRBV2; D not resolved. Trimming cost V 4 bases and J 4 bases, with 8 bases left between them. The CDR3 is 13 amino acids. The V gene's germline CDR1 is SNHLY and CDR2 FYNNEI. The CDR3 sequence is CASSVAGNQPQHF. CDR3 nucleotide sequence: TGTGCCAGCAGTGTAGCGGGAAATCAGCCCCAGCATTTT.

The chain combines TRBV12-3 or TRBV12-4 with TRBJ2-7; the match to TRBD2 covers 11 bases. Germline trimming cut 5 bases from V and 6 bases from J; bases unmatched to any gene: 0. The CDR3 covers 12 residues. The CDR3 DNA reads TGTGCCAGCAGTACTAGCGGGAGCGAGCAGTACTTC. Translated: CASSTSGSEQYF.